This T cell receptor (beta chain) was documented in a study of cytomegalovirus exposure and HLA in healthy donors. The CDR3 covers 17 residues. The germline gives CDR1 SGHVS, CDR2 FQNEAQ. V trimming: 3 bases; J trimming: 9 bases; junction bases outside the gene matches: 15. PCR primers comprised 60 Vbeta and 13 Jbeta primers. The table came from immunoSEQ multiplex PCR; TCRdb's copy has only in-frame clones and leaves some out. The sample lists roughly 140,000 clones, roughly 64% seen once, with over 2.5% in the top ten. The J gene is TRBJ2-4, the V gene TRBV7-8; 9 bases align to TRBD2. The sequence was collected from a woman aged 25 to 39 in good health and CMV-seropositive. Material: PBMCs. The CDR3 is CASSLGRLAVARSIQYF. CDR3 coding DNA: TGTGCCAGCAGCTTGGGGAGACTAGCGGTGGCACGGAGCATTCAGTACTTC. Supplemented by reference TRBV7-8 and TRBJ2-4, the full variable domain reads GAGVSQSPRYKVAKRGQDVALRCDPISGHVSLFWYQQALGQGPEFLTYFQNEAQLDKSGLPSDRFFAERPEGSVSTLKIQRTQQEDSAVYLCASSLGRLAVARSIQYFGAGTRLSVL.